This record covers a single T cell receptor beta chain. Its target is not known. Germline values: CDR1 SNHLY, CDR2 FYNNEI. J was trimmed by 4 bases and V by 7 bases; bases with no gene match: 6. The CDR3 spans 14 residues. PCR was performed using 60 Vbeta and 13 Jbeta primers. Sequencing used immunoSEQ multiplex PCR; TCRdb keeps in-frame clones, though not all of them. The sample lists about 130,000 clones, around 85% seen once, with roughly 1.8% in the top ten. This sample was included in a study of cytomegalovirus exposure and HLA in healthy donors. Study-wide findings and caveats: The records held CMV serostatus as the only immune exposure information. Some V segments, TRBV6-2 and TRBV6-3 among them, were indistinguishable and were therefore excluded.

The sequence came from a boy between 10 and 17 years old in good health and CMV-seronegative. The sample consisted of PBMCs. This chain uses TRBV2 with TRBJ1-5; TRBD1 aligns across 8 bases. This chain's CDR3 is CASTRDRTNQPQHF. The CDR3 DNA sequence: TGTGCCAGCACTAGGGACAGGACGAATCAGCCCCAGCATTTT.